The 13 T cell receptor beta chains listed next were all sequenced from one sample in a study of blood T cell repertoires in COVID-19. The data were produced by immunoSEQ multiplex PCR, yet TCRdb's version contains in-frame clones alone and is incomplete. This table has fewer than 350,000 clones, around 91% appearing once. Source material: PBMCs or T cells enriched from blood (not recorded which). The receptors were gathered from a woman in her thirties or forties who had recovered from COVID-19.

This clone was detected a few times. The rearrangement joins TRBV2 to TRBJ2-5; TRBD1 might be the D (6 bases). Trimming left V 8 bases short and J 0 bases short, with 16 bases between. Germline V gives CDR1 SNHLY, CDR2 FYNNEI. This CDR3 region has 15 residues. The CDR3 reads CASSGKRTDQETQYF. DNA of the CDR3: TGTGCCAGCTCGGGGAAAAGGACAGACCAAGAGACCCAGTACTTC.

The chain has TRBV7-9 and TRBJ2-1, with TRBD2 matching 8 bases. Germline-derived CDR1 and CDR2 are SEHNR and FQNEAQ (reference sequence). This CDR3 contains 16 residues. With 0 bases clipped from V and 5 bases from J, the junction kept 6 bases outside the gene matches. CDR3: CASSLAAGGRDNEQFF. In DNA form, the CDR3 reads TGTGCCAGCAGCTTAGCCGCGGGGGGCCGGGACAATGAGCAGTTCTTC.

The rearrangement uses TRBV19 and TRBJ2-3; 9 bases agree with TRBD1. Germline-derived CDR1 and CDR2 are LNHDA and SQIVND (reference sequence). This CDR3 spans 16 amino acids. The junction had 7 bases not matched to a gene; V was cut back by 5 bases and J by 1 base. In nucleotides, the CDR3 is TGTGCCAGTAGTCCCCCTTGGGACAGGGGCACAGATACGCAGTATTTT. Protein product: CASSPPWDRGTDTQYF.

Written as DNA, the CDR3 is TGTGCCAGCAGCTCCACTTGGGGGGGGCAGACCTACGAGCAGTACTTC. Its translation: CASSSTWGGQTYEQYF. This rearrangement joins TRBV11-2 to TRBJ2-7, with D possibly matching TRBD2 (7 bases). V was pared by 4 bases and J by 2 bases, with 18 bases between. CDR1 is SGHAT and CDR2 is FQNNGV in the germline V gene. The CDR3 has 16 amino acids.

V usage is TRBV18 and J usage is TRBJ1-1, with D hard to call. CDR3 size: 14 residues. With 4 bases removed from V and 0 bases from J, the gap between germline ends came to 9 bases. Germline CDR1 and CDR2: KGHSH and LQKENI. This CDR3 is CASSHEHLNTEAFF. The CDR3 DNA reads as TGTGCCAGCTCACACGAGCACCTGAACACTGAAGCTTTCTTT.

The chain couples TRBV30 to TRBJ1-1, with 10 bases fitting TRBD1. Trimming at V came to 3 bases and at J to 1 base, leaving 8 bases not matched to a gene. In germline, CDR1 is GTSNPN, CDR2 SVGIG (reference sequence). CDR3 length: 16 amino acids. CDR3 DNA: TGTGCCTGGAGCCCGGACAGGGGGTATGGGAACACTGAAGCTTTCTTT. It codes for CAWSPDRGYGNTEAFF. The whole variable domain, remainder taken from reference TRBV30 and TRBJ1-1, is SQTIHQWPATLVQPVGSPLSLECTVEGTSNPNLYWYRQAAGRGLQLLFYSVGIGQISSEVPQNLSASRPQDRQFILSSKKLLLSDSGFYLCAWSPDRGYGNTEAFFGQGTRLTVV.

CDR3 bases: TGCGCCAGCAGCCAAGAATCCGACAGGGGATATGGCTACACCTTC. Its protein product is CASSQESDRGYGYTF. This chain links TRBV4-3 with TRBJ1-2, with 8 bases matching TRBD1. Germline V gene lookup returns CDR1 LGHNA and CDR2 YSLEER. The CDR3 totals 15 residues. With 0 bases clipped from V and 5 bases from J, the junction kept 5 bases outside the gene matches.

The rearrangement joins TRBV7-9 to TRBJ2-3; no definite D call. In germline, CDR1 is SEHNR, CDR2 FQNEAQ (reference sequence). The CDR3 runs 18 residues. V gave up 4 bases and J gave up 0 bases, with 20 bases separating them. CDR3 protein: CASSSGFSLGSSTDTQYF. In DNA form, the CDR3 reads TGTGCCAGCAGCTCCGGGTTCTCCCTCGGCAGTAGCACAGATACGCAGTATTTT.

The CDR3 spells CASSVLEETSGNTIYF. The CDR3 DNA sequence: TGCGCCAGCAGTGTTTTGGAGGAGACCTCTGGAAACACCATATATTTT. The chain has TRBV10-2 and TRBJ1-3; D is unclear. Germline loops: CDR1 WSHSY, CDR2 SAAADI. The CDR3 is 16 residues long. V was clipped by 4 bases and J by 0 bases, with 13 bases between them.

The chain recombines TRBV11-1 with TRBJ2-4; 8 positions match TRBD1. Germline V CDR1 and CDR2: SGHAT, FQDESV (reference sequence). The CDR3 has 15 residues. Trimming removed 6 bases from V and 8 bases from J; junction bases left unmatched: 12. The CDR3 loop reads CASRKTGEMWDIQYF. The CDR3 coding sequence is TGTGCCAGCAGGAAGACAGGGGAAATGTGGGACATTCAGTACTTC.

The V gene is TRBV28, the J gene TRBJ1-5, with D possibly being TRBD1 (5 bases). This CDR3 has 16 residues. Trimming took 2 bases from V and 0 from J, leaving 11 bases between them. The germline V gene has CDR1 MDHEN and CDR2 SYDVKM. The CDR3 protein is CASSLLGLNSNQPQHF. CDR3 nucleotide sequence: TGTGCCAGCAGTTTACTGGGGCTAAATAGCAATCAGCCCCAGCATTTT.

The rearrangement uses TRBV2 and TRBJ1-4, with 7 bases fitting TRBD1. J lost 5 bases, V lost 4 bases, and 7 bases had no gene match. Per the germline V gene, CDR1 is SNHLY and CDR2 is FYNNEI. The CDR3 totals 15 residues. The CDR3 is CASSAGDRLNEKLFF. The CDR3 DNA follows: TGTGCCAGCAGTGCGGGGGACAGACTAAATGAAAAACTGTTTTTT.

The chain employs TRBV11-2 and TRBJ2-5, with 12 bases matching TRBD2. The V gene's germline CDR1 is SGHAT and CDR2 FQNNGV. V was pared by 4 bases and J by 5 bases, with 8 bases of the junction left unmatched. The CDR3 is made up of 16 amino acids. The CDR3 region has the DNA TGTGCCAGCAGCTCGAGACTAGCGGGGGCCATGGAGACCCAGTACTTC. Protein product: CASSSRLAGAMETQYF.